These T cell receptor beta chains were read from a single sample in a study of T-cell reconstitution after alpha-beta-depleted transplantation in children. Each CDR3 protein gets one entry after TCRdb re-called the PCR reads with MiXCR. The sample carries 70,000 to 95,000 distinct CDR3 sequences, less than 20% recorded once. Sequencing was performed on PBMCs, mostly from graft donor cells, taken 180 days after TCRalphabeta/CD19-depleted stem cell transplant. The source is a male patient between 2 and 10 years old who had a stem cell transplant for acute lymphoblastic leukemia, so the T cells may come from the graft donor. Each CDR3 is given with its conserved first and last residue. Each record gives: J gene, CDR3 length, V gene, D gene, clone size, CDR3 DNA, CDR3 protein. D genes are given only for firm matches. Size is omitted from some rows. Given values are once, few, many or a class for expanded clones.

>TRBJ2-1|14|TRBV14|.|few
TGTGCCAGCAGCCAACGGACAGAGAACAATGAGCAGTTCTTC
CASSQRTENNEQFF
>TRBJ2-3|17|TRBV10-3|.|many
TGTGCCATCAGTGAGCCTCTGGAGGGGGGCCGAGCAGATACGCAGTATTTT
CAISEPLEGGRADTQYF
>TRBJ1-5|14|TRBV5-1|.|.
TGCGCCAGCAGCTTGGATGTGGGAAGTCAGCCCCAGCATTTT
CASSLDVGSQPQHF
>TRBJ2-7|14|TRBV25-1|.|few
TGTGCCAGCAGTGACGGGGGCCAAAGGTACGAGCAGTACTTC
CASSDGGQRYEQYF
>TRBJ2-5|16|TRBV2|.|.
TGTGCCAGCAGTGAAGACAGTATGTTCTCATTTGCGACCCAGTACTTC
CASSEDSMFSFATQYF
>TRBJ1-6|14|TRBV18|.|few
TGTGCCAGTTCCGACAGGTCGGGGAATTCACCCCTCCACTTT
CASSDRSGNSPLHF
>TRBJ2-1|12|TRBV7-6|TRBD2|.
TGTGCCAGCAGCTTACAGGAGGGGAGGGAGTTCTTC
CASSLQEGREFF
>TRBJ2-7|15|TRBV20-1|TRBD1|few
TGCAGTGCGCCATCCAGGACAGGAGCCTCCTACGAGCAGTACTTC
CSAPSRTGASYEQYF
>TRBJ1-1|15|TRBV20-1|.|.
TGCAGTGCTAGAGATTTAGGGACACTGAACACTGAAGCTTTCTTT
CSARDLGTLNTEAFF
>TRBJ1-1|12|TRBV2|.|many
TGTGCCAGCAGCGTGGTGAACACTGAAGCTTTCTTT
CASSVVNTEAFF
>TRBJ1-6|21|TRBV11-2|TRBD1|few
TGTGCCAGCAGCTTACCCCTGGGGGGACAGGCCCTTAACACCTATAATTCACCCCTCCACTTT
CASSLPLGGQALNTYNSPLHF
>TRBJ2-2|13|TRBV10-3|.|.
TGTGCCATCAGTGTAGAAGGCCCCGGGGAGCTGTTTTTT
CAISVEGPGELFF
>TRBJ2-5|15|TRBV5-1|.|few
TGCGCCAGCAGCTTGGGCAGACCTAGCCAAGAGACCCAGTACTTC
CASSLGRPSQETQYF
>TRBJ1-1|13|TRBV19|.|few
TGTGCCAGTAGTTTTTTGGGGGGGACTGAAGCTTTCTTT
CASSFLGGTEAFF
>TRBJ1-1|13|TRBV11-2|.|.
TGTGCCAGCAGCTTTAGGCTGAACACTGAAGCTTTCTTT
CASSFRLNTEAFF
>TRBJ1-2|12|TRBV29-1|TRBD1|medium-sized
TGCACCCTCTCCGACAGGGATGTGGGCTACACCTTC
CTLSDRDVGYTF
>TRBJ2-1|14|TRBV6-2/TRBV6-3|.|.
TGTGCCAGCAGTTACTCTGGGGGGACGGGTGAGCAGTTCTTC
CASSYSGGTGEQFF
>TRBJ1-5|14|TRBV20-1|.|many
TGCAGTGCTACGGTCCCTGATAGCAATCAGCCCCAGCATTTT
CSATVPDSNQPQHF
>TRBJ1-3|14|TRBV12-3/TRBV12-4|.|many
TGTGCCAGCAGCATGCGGGTCTCTGGAAACACCATATATTTT
CASSMRVSGNTIYF
>TRBJ2-1|15|TRBV5-5|TRBD2|.
TGTGCCAGCAGGCCGGGACTAGCGGGGTTCGATGAGCAGTTCTTC
CASRPGLAGFDEQFF
>TRBJ1-1|11|TRBV12-3/TRBV12-4|.|few
TGTGCCAGCAGTTTCCAGGTCGAAGCTTTCTTT
CASSFQVEAFF
>TRBJ2-6|20|TRBV5-1|TRBD1|few
TGCGCCAGCAGCGCGGGCCGGGACAGGGGCCTCCTAGCCGGGGCCAACGTCCTGACTTTC
CASSAGRDRGLLAGANVLTF
>TRBJ1-1|18|TRBV5-4|TRBD1|.
TGTGCCAGCAGCGGTGGAGGCGACAGGGGCTGGATGAACACTGAAGCTTTCTTT
CASSGGGDRGWMNTEAFF
>TRBJ2-2|14|TRBV2|.|few
TGTGCCAGCATAGCGGAAACGAACACCGGGGAGCTGTTTTTT
CASIAETNTGELFF
>TRBJ2-6|14|TRBV20-1|.|.
TGCAGTGCTATCGGGGCTACCGGGGCCAACGTCCTGACTTTC
CSAIGATGANVLTF
>TRBJ2-5|14|TRBV11-2|.|few
TGTGCCAGCAGCTCAGTGGGACAAGTGGAGACCCAGTACTTC
CASSSVGQVETQYF
>TRBJ1-2|15|TRBV5-1|.|few
TGCGCCAGCAGCTCGCTTGTGGGGGCCACCTATGGCTACACCTTC
CASSSLVGATYGYTF
>TRBJ2-5|14|TRBV15|TRBD1|.
TGTGCCACCAGCGGACAGGGTTACCAAGAGACCCAGTACTTC
CATSGQGYQETQYF
>TRBJ2-7|14|TRBV5-5|.|few
TGTGCCAGCAGCTTGGAGGCGAGCTCCTACGAGCAGTACTTC
CASSLEASSYEQYF
>TRBJ2-1|13|TRBV2|.|.
TGTGCCAGCAGTTATCCCGCCGGGGGTGAGCAGTTCTTC
CASSYPAGGEQFF
>TRBJ1-4|14|TRBV29-1|.|.
TGCAGCGTTCGGGCCCTGGGAACTAATGAAAAACTGTTTTTT
CSVRALGTNEKLFF
>TRBJ2-1|12|TRBV4-1|.|many
TGCGCCAGCAGCCAAGGAAAGGATGAGCAGTTCTTC
CASSQGKDEQFF
>TRBJ2-1|15|TRBV15|TRBD1|many
TGTGCCACCAGCAGGGCGGGACAGGGGCGGAATGAGCAGTTCTTC
CATSRAGQGRNEQFF
>TRBJ2-5|14|TRBV6-1|.|.
TGTGCCAGCAGTCCCCGGACCCCAGCCGGGACCCAGTACTTC
CASSPRTPAGTQYF
>TRBJ2-2|15|TRBV3-1|.|many
TGTGCCAGCAGCCTGTCACCTGAGTTTTCCGGGGAGCTGTTTTTT
CASSLSPEFSGELFF
>TRBJ1-2|14|TRBV5-6|.|few
TGTGCCAGCAGCTTGTGGGGGGAAAACTATGGCTACACCTTC
CASSLWGENYGYTF
>TRBJ2-1|13|TRBV7-2|.|many
TGTGCCAGCAGCTCACAGGGAGCCACTGAGCAGTTCTTC
CASSSQGATEQFF
>TRBJ1-6|14|TRBV12-3/TRBV12-4|TRBD1|many
TGTGCCAGCAGTTTGACAGGGGGGAATTCACCCCTCCACTTT
CASSLTGGNSPLHF
>TRBJ2-7|14|TRBV4-3|.|.
TGCGCCAGCAGCCAGGTTCGCGGAGGCTACGAGCAGTACTTC
CASSQVRGGYEQYF
>TRBJ2-3|15|TRBV15|TRBD2|.
TGTGCCACCAGCAGAGAACGGGGGGGCACGAATACGCAGTATTTT
CATSRERGGTNTQYF
>TRBJ1-5|14|TRBV7-8|.|few
TGTGCCAGCAGCTTGGAGAGTTCAAATCAGCCCCAGCATTTT
CASSLESSNQPQHF
>TRBJ1-2|14|TRBV27|.|few
TGTGCCAGCAAAAATGGGACGGAATATTATGGCTACACCTTC
CASKNGTEYYGYTF
>TRBJ1-1|16|TRBV5-1|.|many
TGCGCCAGCAGCTATATCGGATTCTCCATGAACACTGAAGCTTTCTTT
CASSYIGFSMNTEAFF
>TRBJ2-1|13|TRBV5-1|.|few
TGCGCCAGCGGGCAAGGGACGGGCAATGAGCAGTTCTTC
CASGQGTGNEQFF
>TRBJ1-6|14|TRBV7-2|.|few
TGTGCCAGCAGCTTGGAAACTTATAATTCACCCCTCCACTTT
CASSLETYNSPLHF
>TRBJ1-3|17|TRBV27|.|.
TGTGCCAGCAGTCTCTCCCCGGACACCGGCTCTGAAAACACCATATATTTT
CASSLSPDTGSENTIYF
>TRBJ2-7|13|TRBV27|.|many
TGTGCCAGCAGTACAGGACGGCCCTACGAGCAGTACTTC
CASSTGRPYEQYF
>TRBJ2-5|17|TRBV11-2|TRBD1|.
TGTGCCAGCAGCTTAGATTCTGGGACAGCCCCAAAAGAGACCCAGTACTTC
CASSLDSGTAPKETQYF
>TRBJ1-2|16|TRBV7-9|.|few
TGTGCCAGCAGCTTAGTAGGGGCAGGGGTCGCGTATGGCTACACCTTC
CASSLVGAGVAYGYTF
>TRBJ2-1|13|TRBV5-1|.|.
TGCGCCAGCAGCTACGGACAGTACAATGAGCAGTTCTTC
CASSYGQYNEQFF